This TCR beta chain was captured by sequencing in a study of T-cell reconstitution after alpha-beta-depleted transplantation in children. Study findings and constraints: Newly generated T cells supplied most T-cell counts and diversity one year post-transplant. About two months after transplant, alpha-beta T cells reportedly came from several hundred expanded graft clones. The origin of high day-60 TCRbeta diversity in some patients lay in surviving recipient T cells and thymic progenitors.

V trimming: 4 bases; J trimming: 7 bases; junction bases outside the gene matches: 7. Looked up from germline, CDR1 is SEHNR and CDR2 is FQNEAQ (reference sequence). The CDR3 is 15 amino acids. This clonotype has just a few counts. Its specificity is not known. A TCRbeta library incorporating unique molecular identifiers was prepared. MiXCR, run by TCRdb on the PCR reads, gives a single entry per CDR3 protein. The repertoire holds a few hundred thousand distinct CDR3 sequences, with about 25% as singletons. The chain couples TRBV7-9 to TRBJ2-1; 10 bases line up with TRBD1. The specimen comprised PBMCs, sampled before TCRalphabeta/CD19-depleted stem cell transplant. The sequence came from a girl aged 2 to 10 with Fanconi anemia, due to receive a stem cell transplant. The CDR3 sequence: CASSWAGQGWNEQFF. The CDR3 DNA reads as TGTGCCAGCAGCTGGGCGGGACAGGGGTGGAATGAGCAGTTCTTC.